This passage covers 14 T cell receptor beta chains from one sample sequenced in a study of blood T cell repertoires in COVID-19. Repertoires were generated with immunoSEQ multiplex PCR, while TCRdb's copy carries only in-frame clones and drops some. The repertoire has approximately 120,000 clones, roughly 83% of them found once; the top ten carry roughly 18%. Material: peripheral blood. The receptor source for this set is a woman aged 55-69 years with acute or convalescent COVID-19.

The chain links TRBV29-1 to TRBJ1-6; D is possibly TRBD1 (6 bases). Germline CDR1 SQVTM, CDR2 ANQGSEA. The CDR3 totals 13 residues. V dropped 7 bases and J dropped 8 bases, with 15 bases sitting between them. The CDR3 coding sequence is TGCAGCGCCGCGGGAGGGGGGGATTCACCCCTCCACTTT. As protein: CSAAGGGDSPLHF.

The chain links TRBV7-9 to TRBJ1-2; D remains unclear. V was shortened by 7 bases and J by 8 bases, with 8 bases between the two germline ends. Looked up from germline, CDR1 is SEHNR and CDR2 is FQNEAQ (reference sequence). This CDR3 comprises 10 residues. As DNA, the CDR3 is TGTGCCAGCAACGGGTTCGGCTACACCTTC. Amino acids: CASNGFGYTF.

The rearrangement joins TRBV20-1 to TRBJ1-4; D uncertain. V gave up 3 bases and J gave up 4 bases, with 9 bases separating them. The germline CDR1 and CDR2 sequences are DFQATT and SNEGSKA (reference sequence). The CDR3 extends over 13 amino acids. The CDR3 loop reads CSASAGLNEKLFF. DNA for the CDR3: TGCAGTGCTAGTGCAGGCCTTAATGAAAAACTGTTTTTT.

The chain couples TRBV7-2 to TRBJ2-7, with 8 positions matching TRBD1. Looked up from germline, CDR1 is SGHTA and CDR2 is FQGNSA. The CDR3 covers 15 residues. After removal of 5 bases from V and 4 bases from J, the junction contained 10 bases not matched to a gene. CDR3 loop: CASSLSGGETYEQYF. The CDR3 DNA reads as TGTGCCAGCAGCCTTTCAGGGGGCGAAACGTACGAGCAGTACTTC.

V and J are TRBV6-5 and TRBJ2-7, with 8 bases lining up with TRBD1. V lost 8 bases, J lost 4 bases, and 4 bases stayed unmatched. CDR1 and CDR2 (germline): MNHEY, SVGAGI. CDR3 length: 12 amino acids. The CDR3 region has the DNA TGTGCCAGCGGTACAGGGGGGTACGAGCAGTACTTC. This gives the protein CASGTGGYEQYF.

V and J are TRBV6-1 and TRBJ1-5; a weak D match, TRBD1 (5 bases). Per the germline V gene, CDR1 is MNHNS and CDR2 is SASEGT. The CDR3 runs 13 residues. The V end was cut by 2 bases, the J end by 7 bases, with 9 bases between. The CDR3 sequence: CASSEQGGQPQHF. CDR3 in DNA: TGTGCCAGCAGTGAACAGGGCGGCCAGCCCCAGCATTTT.

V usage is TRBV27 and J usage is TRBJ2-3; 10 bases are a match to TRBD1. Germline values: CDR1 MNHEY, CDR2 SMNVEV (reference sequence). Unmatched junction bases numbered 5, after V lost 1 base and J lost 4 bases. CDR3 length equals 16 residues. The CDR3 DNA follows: TGTGCCAGCAGTTTATTGGGACAGGGGTTCCCAGATACGCAGTATTTT. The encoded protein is CASSLLGQGFPDTQYF.

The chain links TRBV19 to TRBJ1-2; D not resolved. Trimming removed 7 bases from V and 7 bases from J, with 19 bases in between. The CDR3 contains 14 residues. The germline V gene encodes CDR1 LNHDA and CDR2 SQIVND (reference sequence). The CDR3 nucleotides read TGTGCCAGTAATCGCCCGCCTGAGGTTTCTGGCTACACCTTC. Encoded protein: CASNRPPEVSGYTF.

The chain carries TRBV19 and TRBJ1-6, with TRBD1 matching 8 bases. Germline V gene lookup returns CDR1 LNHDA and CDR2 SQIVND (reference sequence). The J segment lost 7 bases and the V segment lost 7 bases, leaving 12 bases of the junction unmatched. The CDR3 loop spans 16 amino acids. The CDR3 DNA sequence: TGTGCCAGTAACCCGCGAGGGGACAGGCCGAATTCACCCCTCCACTTT. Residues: CASNPRGDRPNSPLHF.

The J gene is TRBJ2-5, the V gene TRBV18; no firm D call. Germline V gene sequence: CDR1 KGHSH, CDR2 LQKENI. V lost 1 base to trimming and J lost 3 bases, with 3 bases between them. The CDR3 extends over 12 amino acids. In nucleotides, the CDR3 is TGTGCCAGCTCACCACTAGAAGAGACCCAGTACTTC. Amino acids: CASSPLEETQYF.

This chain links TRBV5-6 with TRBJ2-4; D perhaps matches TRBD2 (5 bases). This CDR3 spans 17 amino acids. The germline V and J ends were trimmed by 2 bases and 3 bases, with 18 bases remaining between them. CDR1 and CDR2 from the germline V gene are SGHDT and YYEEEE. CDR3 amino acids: CASSFSGSQVDKNIQYF. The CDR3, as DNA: TGTGCCAGCAGCTTTTCGGGGTCGCAGGTCGACAAAAACATTCAGTACTTC.

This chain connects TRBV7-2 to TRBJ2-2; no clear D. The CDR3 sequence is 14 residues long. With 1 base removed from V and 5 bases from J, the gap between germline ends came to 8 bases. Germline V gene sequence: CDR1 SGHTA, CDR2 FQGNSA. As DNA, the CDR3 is TGTGCCAGCAGCTTAGACTTAGTGACCGGGGAGCTGTTTTTT. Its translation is CASSLDLVTGELFF.

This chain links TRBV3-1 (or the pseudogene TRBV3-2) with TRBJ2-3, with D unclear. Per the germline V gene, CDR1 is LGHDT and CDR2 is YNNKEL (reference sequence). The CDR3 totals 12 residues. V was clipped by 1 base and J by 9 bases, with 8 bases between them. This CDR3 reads CASSQGARTQYF. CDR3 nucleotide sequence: TGTGCCAGCAGCCAAGGAGCTAGGACGCAGTATTTT.

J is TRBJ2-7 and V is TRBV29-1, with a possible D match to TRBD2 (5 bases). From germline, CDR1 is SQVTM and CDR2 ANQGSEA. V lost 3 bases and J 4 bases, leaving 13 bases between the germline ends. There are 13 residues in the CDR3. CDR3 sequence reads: CSVEVSGDYEQYF. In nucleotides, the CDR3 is TGCAGCGTTGAGGTTTCCGGGGATTACGAGCAGTACTTC.